Below are 18 T cell receptor beta chains sequenced from a single sample in a study of regulatory T cells in long-lasting Graves disease (dated by TCRdb to the early 2020s). This specimen's time point label, interpreted: newly diagnosed GD, antithyroid drugs for less than 3 months. For both TCR sequencing and RNA sequencing, RNA was extracted from PBMCs using TRIzol. Library preparation was by multiplex PCR. The instrument given in TCRdb is Illumina HiSeq 4000. To build TCR beta libraries, CDR3 regions were amplified by Arm-PCR using iRepertoire HTBI primers. Starting from the raw public reads, TCRdb applied fastp trimming at Q25, assembled clones with MiXCR and retained in-frame beta chains. For every CDR3 protein sequence, its rows merge into one entry that carries the most common genes and DNA. The sample table records fewer than 350,000 distinct CDR3 sequences; 18% of these occur just once. Of the sample, less than 40% falls within the top ten clones.

The material was peripheral blood mononuclear cells (PBMCs), obtained at new diagnosis, from a patient treated with antithyroid drugs. The receptor source for this set is a female donor with Graves disease.

The CDR3 sequence is CASSEGTSGRDGEQFF. CDR3 nucleotide sequence: TGTGCCAGCAGTGAGGGGACTAGCGGGAGAGATGGTGAGCAGTTCTTC. The chain combines TRBV2 with TRBJ2-1, with TRBD2 identical over 14 bases. J lost 9 bases, V lost 3 bases, and 7 bases had no gene match. The CDR3 is 16 residues long. In germline, CDR1 is SNHLY, CDR2 FYNNEI.

This clonotype occurred a few times. The chain recombines TRBV6-1 with TRBJ1-6, with D unresolved. Germline loops: CDR1 MNHNS, CDR2 SASEGT. CDR3 length: 13 amino acids. Trimming took 10 bases from V and 6 from J, leaving 13 bases between them. CDR3 DNA: TGTGCCACCGGGGATCCAGGTAATTCACCCCTCCACTTT. It yields the protein CATGDPGNSPLHF.

The chain links TRBV6-1 to TRBJ2-5, with unresolved D. Trimming left V 6 bases short and J 1 base short, with 21 bases between. CDR3 length: 17 residues. Germline V gives CDR1 MNHNS, CDR2 SASEGT. This CDR3 reads CASSPPSFLERQETQYF. Written as DNA, the CDR3 is TGTGCCAGCAGCCCTCCCTCTTTCTTAGAACGCCAAGAGACCCAGTACTTC.

A remark on this clonotype: This likely stems from a read error, as it lies one base from a far larger clone. The chain recombines TRBV27 with TRBJ2-5; 8 nucleotides agree with TRBD1. Germline CDR1 MNHEY, CDR2 SMNVEV (reference sequence). The CDR3 has 17 amino acids. This CDR3 reads CATSDVIPGQEDNEQYF. CDR3 DNA: TGTGCCACCAGTGATGTTATACCGGGACAGGAGGACAATGAGCAGTACTTC.

V gene TRBV5-1 combines with J gene TRBJ1-4; D is unresolved. V was clipped by 0 bases and J by 3 bases, with 6 bases between them. Germline assignment: CDR1 SGHRS and CDR2 YFSETQ. The CDR3 runs 14 residues. The DNA of the CDR3 is TGCGCCAGCAGCTTGGCCGGGGCTAATGAAAAACTGTTTTTT. Protein product: CASSLAGANEKLFF.

This clonotype was counted between two and nine times. The chain employs TRBV6-2 or TRBV6-3 and TRBJ2-1; 7 bases agree with TRBD1. This CDR3 comprises 13 residues. Germline values: CDR1 MNHEY, CDR2 SVGEGT. The V segment lost 6 bases and the J segment 9 bases; nucleotides outside the gene matches: 8. The CDR3 DNA reads TGTGCCAGCAGGCGTACAGGGGCAGGTGAGCAGTTCTTC. Translation gives CASRRTGAGEQFF.

Many counts were recorded for this clonotype. The chain is built from TRBV19 and TRBJ2-1; TRBD2 matches at 10 bases. This CDR3 spans 17 amino acids. Germline CDR1 is LNHDA and CDR2 is SQIVND (reference sequence). With 6 bases clipped from V and 4 bases from J, the junction kept 12 bases outside the gene matches. The CDR3 is CASRQAGGPGGYNEQFF. The DNA for the CDR3 is TGTGCCAGTAGACAAGCGGGGGGGCCTGGGGGATACAATGAGCAGTTCTTC.

This clonotype was seen many times. The chain has TRBV30 and TRBJ1-1; D not certain. CDR1 and CDR2 (germline): GTSNPN, SVGIG (reference sequence). Between the trimmed V and J ends, which lost 0 bases and 11 bases, there was a span of 22 bases. The CDR3 consists of 15 residues. Here the CDR3 reads CAWSVSPTRSTRAFF. The CDR3 DNA reads TGTGCCTGGAGTGTGTCCCCGACACGGTCCACTAGGGCTTTCTTT.

At least ten counts were recorded for this clonotype. The rearrangement joins TRBV6-2 or TRBV6-3 to TRBJ2-5; D tentatively reads TRBD1 or TRBD2 (5 bases each). Germline lookup yields CDR1 MNHEY and CDR2 SVGEGT. This CDR3 region has 13 residues. Trimming took off 5 bases at V and 5 bases at J, with 12 bases between the two ends. CDR3 sequence reads: CASSDPGQETQYF. The CDR3 DNA reads as TGTGCCAGCAGTGACCCGGGGCAGGAGACCCAGTACTTC.

There are a few counts of this clonotype. V gene TRBV7-2 combines with J gene TRBJ2-7; D is possibly TRBD2 (5 bases). Per germline, CDR1 SGHTA and CDR2 FQGNSA. The CDR3 has 14 amino acids. The V and J ends lost 5 bases and 5 bases respectively, with 16 bases between them. Here the CDR3 DNA reads TGTGCCAGCAGCCCGGGGATCCGCAGAGACGAGCAGTACTTC. Its protein product is CASSPGIRRDEQYF.

For this clonotype: One base away lies a much larger clone, so this may be a sequencing read error. The CDR3 region has the DNA TGTGCCAGCCGTTTCTGGGCAGAAGCTCAGCCCCAGCATTTT. Its protein is CASRFWAEAQPQHF. The J gene is TRBJ1-5, the V gene TRBV28; D is unclear. CDR3 length equals 14 residues. Germline-derived CDR1 and CDR2 are MDHEN and SYDVKM.

V is TRBV19 and J is TRBJ1-2; D unclear. V was pared by 10 bases and J by 2 bases, with 17 bases between. This CDR3 comprises 14 residues. Per germline, CDR1 LNHDA and CDR2 SQIVND (reference sequence). The CDR3 region is CAISTPPLNYGYTF. As DNA, the CDR3 is TGTGCCATCTCCACACCTCCGTTAAACTATGGCTACACCTTC.

The chain recombines TRBV12-3 or TRBV12-4 with TRBJ2-3; 7 bases align to TRBD2. Trimming removed 5 bases from V and 2 bases from J; junction bases left unmatched: 7. The CDR3 runs to 15 residues. The CDR3 region is CASSRLSGTTDTQYF. CDR3 coding DNA: TGTGCCAGCAGTAGACTCAGCGGGACCACAGATACGCAGTATTTT.

The gene calls are TRBV30 and TRBJ2-7, with D perhaps TRBD1 (6 bases). V was cut by 3 bases and J by 4 bases, with 16 bases left in between. The CDR3 sequence is 14 residues long. Germline CDR1 reads GTSNPN; CDR2 reads SVGIG (reference sequence). The CDR3 here is CAWSTGFLVYEQYF. The CDR3 DNA reads TGTGCCTGGAGCACAGGGTTTTTAGTTTACGAGCAGTACTTC. Together with reference TRBV30 and TRBJ2-7, the CDR3 gives the full variable domain: SQTIHQWPATLVQPVGSPLSLECTVEGTSNPNLYWYRQAAGRGLQLLFYSVGIGQISSEVPQNLSASRPQDRQFILSSKKLLLSDSGFYLCAWSTGFLVYEQYFGPGTRLTVT.

The chain has TRBV11-2 and TRBJ2-5; TRBD1 agrees at 8 bases. The V and J ends lost 5 bases and 4 bases, in that order; junction bases with no gene match: 6. Germline loops: CDR1 SGHAT, CDR2 FQNNGV. The CDR3 has 14 amino acids. The CDR3 spells CASSPGQGAETQYF. As DNA, the CDR3 is TGTGCCAGCAGCCCCGGACAGGGAGCAGAGACCCAGTACTTC.

Ten or more counts support this clonotype. V and J are TRBV20-1 and TRBJ2-3; D possibly corresponds to TRBD2 (6 bases). Looked up from germline, CDR1 is DFQATT and CDR2 is SNEGSKA (reference sequence). This CDR3 has 14 residues. With 0 bases removed from V and 0 bases from J, the gap between germline ends came to 7 bases. CDR3 loop: CSARESGSTDTQYF. CDR3 DNA sequence: TGCAGTGCTAGAGAGAGCGGGAGCACAGATACGCAGTATTTT.

The rearrangement uses TRBV20-1 and TRBJ2-1; 11 nucleotides align to TRBD2. The V gene end was trimmed by 0 bases and the J gene end by 4 bases; junction bases not matched to a gene: 11. This CDR3 contains 18 residues. Germline CDR1 reads DFQATT; CDR2 reads SNEGSKA (reference sequence). CDR3 in DNA: TGCAGTGCTAGAGATACCCTCGGGACTAGCGGCCGTTACAATGAGCAGTTCTTC. Translating gives CSARDTLGTSGRYNEQFF.

This clonotype has a count of ten or more. The chain links TRBV6-5 to TRBJ1-1; 7 positions agree with TRBD1. In germline, CDR1 is MNHEY, CDR2 SVGAGI. Trimming took 2 bases from V and 2 from J; bases not matched to a gene: 8. This CDR3 region has 16 residues. This CDR3 is CASSYPGQASNTEAFF. CDR3 in DNA: TGTGCCAGCAGTTACCCTGGACAGGCGTCTAACACTGAAGCTTTCTTT.